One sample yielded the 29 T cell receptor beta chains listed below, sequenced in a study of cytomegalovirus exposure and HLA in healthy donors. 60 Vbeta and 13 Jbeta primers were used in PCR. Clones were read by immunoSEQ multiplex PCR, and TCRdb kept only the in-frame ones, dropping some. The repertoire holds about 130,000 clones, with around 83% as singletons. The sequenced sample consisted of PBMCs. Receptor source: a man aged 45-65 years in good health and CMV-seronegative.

The CDR3 here is CASSLARGTSGESGELFF. As DNA, the CDR3 is TGCGCCAGCAGCTTGGCCAGGGGTACTAGCGGGGAGTCCGGGGAGCTGTTTTTT. The rearrangement links TRBV5-1 to TRBJ2-2; TRBD2 matches at 10 bases. V was clipped by 0 bases and J by 6 bases; unmatched bases: 11. From germline, CDR1 is SGHRS and CDR2 YFSETQ. This CDR3 is 18 amino acids long.

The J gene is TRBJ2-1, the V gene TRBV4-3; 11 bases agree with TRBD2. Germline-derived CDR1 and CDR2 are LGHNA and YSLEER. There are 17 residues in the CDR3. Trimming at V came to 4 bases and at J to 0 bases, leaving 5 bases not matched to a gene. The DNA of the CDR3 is TGCGCCAGCAGCCCCGGGACTAGCGGAATCTCCTACAATGAGCAGTTCTTC. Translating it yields CASSPGTSGISYNEQFF.

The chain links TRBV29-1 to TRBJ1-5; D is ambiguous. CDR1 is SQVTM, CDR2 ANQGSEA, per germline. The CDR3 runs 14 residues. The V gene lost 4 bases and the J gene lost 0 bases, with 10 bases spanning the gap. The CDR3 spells CSVGYSHSNQPQHF. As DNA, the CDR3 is TGCAGCGTTGGGTACAGCCATAGCAATCAGCCCCAGCATTTT.

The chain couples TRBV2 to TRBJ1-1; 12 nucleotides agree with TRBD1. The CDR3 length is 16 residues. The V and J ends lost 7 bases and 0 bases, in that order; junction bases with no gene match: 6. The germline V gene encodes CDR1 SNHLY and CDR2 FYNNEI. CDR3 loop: CASTGGTGGLNTEAFF. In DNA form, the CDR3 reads TGTGCCAGCACCGGGGGGACAGGGGGCTTGAACACTGAAGCTTTCTTT.

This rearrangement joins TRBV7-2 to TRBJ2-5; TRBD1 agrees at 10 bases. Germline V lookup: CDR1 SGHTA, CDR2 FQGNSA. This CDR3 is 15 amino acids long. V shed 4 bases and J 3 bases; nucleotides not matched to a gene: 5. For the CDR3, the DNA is TGTGCCAGCAGCTACTCCGGGACAGGGGAAGAGACCCAGTACTTC. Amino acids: CASSYSGTGEETQYF.

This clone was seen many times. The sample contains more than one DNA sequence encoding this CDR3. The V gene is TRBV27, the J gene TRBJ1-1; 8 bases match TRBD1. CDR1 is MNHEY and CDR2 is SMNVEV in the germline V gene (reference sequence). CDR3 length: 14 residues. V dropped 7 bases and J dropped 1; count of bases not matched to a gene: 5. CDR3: CASNRQGPNTEAFF. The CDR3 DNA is TGTGCCAGCAACCGACAGGGGCCGAACACTGAAGCTTTCTTT.

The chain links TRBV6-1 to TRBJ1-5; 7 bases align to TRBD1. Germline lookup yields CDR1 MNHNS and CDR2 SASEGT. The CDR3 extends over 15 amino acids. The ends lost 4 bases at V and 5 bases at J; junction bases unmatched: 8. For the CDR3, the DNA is TGTGCCAGCAGTGGAACAGGGGTAAAGGATCAGCCCCAGCATTTT. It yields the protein CASSGTGVKDQPQHF.

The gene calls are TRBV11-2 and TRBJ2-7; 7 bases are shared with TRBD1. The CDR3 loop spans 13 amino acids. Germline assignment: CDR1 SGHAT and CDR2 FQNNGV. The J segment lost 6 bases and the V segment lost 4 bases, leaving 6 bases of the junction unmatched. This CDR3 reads CASSWDSGGEQYF. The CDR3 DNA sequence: TGTGCCAGCAGCTGGGACAGTGGGGGCGAGCAGTACTTC.

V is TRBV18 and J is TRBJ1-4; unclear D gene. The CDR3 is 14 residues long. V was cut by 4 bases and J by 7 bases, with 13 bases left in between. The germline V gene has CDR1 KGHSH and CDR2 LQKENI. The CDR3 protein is CASSRAGGTEKLFF. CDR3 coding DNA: TGTGCCAGCTCACGGGCCGGAGGTACTGAAAAACTGTTTTTT.

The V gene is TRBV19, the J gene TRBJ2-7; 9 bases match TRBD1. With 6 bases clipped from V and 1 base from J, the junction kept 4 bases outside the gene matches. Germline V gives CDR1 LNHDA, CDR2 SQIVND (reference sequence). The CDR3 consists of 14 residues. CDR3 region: CASRSDRGSYEQYF. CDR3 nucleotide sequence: TGTGCCAGTAGGTCGGACAGGGGATCCTACGAGCAGTACTTC.

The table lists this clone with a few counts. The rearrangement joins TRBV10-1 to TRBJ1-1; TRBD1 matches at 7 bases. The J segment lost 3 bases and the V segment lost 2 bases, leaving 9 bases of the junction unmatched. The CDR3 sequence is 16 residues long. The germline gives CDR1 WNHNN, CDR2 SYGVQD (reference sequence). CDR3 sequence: CASSEAKGQTDTEAFF. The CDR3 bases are TGCGCCAGCAGTGAGGCTAAGGGACAGACGGACACTGAAGCTTTCTTT.

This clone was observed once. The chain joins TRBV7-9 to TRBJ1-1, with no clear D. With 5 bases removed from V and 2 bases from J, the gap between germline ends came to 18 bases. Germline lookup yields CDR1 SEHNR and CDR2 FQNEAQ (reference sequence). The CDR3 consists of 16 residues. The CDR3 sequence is CASSPVVSTDNTEAFF. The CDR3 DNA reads TGTGCCAGCAGCCCTGTGGTGTCAACAGATAACACTGAAGCTTTCTTT.

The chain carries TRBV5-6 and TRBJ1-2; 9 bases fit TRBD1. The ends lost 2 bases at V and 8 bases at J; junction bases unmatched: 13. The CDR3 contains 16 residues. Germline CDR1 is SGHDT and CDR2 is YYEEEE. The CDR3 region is CASSFRDRVESEGYTF. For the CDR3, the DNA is TGTGCCAGCAGCTTCCGGGACAGGGTTGAATCTGAAGGCTACACCTTC.

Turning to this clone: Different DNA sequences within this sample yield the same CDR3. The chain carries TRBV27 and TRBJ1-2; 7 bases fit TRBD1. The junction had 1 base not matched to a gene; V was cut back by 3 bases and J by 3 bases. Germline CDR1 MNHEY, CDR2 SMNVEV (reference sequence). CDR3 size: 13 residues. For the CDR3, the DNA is TGTGCCAGCAGTTTCGGACAGGACTATGGCTACACCTTC. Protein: CASSFGQDYGYTF.

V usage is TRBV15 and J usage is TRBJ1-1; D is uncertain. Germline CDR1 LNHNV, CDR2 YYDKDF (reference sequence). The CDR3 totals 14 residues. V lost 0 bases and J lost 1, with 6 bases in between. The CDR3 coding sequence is TGTGCCACCAGCAGAGATCCTAGGAACACTGAAGCTTTCTTT. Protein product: CATSRDPRNTEAFF.

The CDR3 DNA follows: TGTGCCAGCAGTGTGGAGGGTCGGGGCACCGGGGAGCTGTTTTTT. This codes for CASSVEGRGTGELFF. V is TRBV2 and J is TRBJ2-2; D possibly corresponds to TRBD2 (6 bases). Germline CDR1 and CDR2: SNHLY and FYNNEI. V was trimmed by 4 bases and J by 4 bases, leaving 13 bases between them. The CDR3 length is 15 residues.

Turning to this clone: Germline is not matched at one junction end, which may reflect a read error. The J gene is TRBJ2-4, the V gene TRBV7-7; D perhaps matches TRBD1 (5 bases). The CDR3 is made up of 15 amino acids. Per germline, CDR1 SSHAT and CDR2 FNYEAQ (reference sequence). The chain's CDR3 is CASSLGARTTDIQYF. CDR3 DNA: TGTGCTAGCAGCTTAGGGGCCCGAACCACGGACATTCAGTACTTC. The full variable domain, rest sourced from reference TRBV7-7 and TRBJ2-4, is GAGVSQSPRYKVTKRGQDVTLRCDPISSHATLYWYQQALGQGPEFLTYFNYEAQPDKSGLPSDRFSAERPEGSISTLTIQRTEQRDSAMYRCASSLGARTTDIQYFGAGTRLSVL.

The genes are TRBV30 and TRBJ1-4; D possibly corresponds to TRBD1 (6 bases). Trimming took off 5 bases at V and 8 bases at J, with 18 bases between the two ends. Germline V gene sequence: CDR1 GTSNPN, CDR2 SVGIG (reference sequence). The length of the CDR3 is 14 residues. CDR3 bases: TGTGCCTGGGGGAAGGGGGACCTAACGGAAAAACTGTTTTTT. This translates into CAWGKGDLTEKLFF.

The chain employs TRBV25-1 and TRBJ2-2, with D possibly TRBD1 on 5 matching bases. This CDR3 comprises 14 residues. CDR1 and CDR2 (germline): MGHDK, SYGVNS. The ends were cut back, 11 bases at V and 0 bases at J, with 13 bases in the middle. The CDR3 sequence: CAGQGPTNTGELFF. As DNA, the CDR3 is TGTGCCGGACAAGGCCCCACGAACACCGGGGAGCTGTTTTTT.

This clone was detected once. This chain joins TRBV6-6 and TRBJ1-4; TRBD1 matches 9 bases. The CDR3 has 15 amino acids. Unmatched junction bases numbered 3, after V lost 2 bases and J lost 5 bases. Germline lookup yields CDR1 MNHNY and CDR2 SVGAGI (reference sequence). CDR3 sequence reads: CASSYLGTGNEKLFF. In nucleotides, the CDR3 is TGTGCCAGCAGTTACCTGGGGACAGGGAATGAAAAACTGTTTTTT.

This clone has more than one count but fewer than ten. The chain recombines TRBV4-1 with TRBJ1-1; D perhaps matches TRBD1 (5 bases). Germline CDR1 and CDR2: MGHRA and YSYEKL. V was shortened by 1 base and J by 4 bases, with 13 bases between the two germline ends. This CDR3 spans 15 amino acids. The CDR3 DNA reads TGCGCCAGCAGCCAAGGGGCAGGGCTAGTCACTGAAGCTTTCTTT. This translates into CASSQGAGLVTEAFF.

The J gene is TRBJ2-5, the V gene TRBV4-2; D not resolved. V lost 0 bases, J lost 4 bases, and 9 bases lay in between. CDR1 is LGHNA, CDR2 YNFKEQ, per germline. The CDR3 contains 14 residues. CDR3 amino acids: CASSQDNSRETQYF. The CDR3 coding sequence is TGTGCCAGCAGCCAAGACAACTCTAGAGAGACCCAGTACTTC.

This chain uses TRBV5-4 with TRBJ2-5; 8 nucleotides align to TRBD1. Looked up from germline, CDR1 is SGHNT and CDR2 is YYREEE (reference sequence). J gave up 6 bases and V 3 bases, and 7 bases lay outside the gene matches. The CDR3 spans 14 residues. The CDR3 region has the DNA TGTGCCAGCAGCTCATCCGGGACAGGAAAGACCCAGTACTTC. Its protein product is CASSSSGTGKTQYF.

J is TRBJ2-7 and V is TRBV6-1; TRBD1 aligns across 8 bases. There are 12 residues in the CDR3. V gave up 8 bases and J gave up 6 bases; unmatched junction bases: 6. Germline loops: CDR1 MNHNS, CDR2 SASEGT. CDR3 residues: CASGQGAFEQYF. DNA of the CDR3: TGTGCCAGCGGGCAGGGGGCGTTCGAGCAGTACTTC.

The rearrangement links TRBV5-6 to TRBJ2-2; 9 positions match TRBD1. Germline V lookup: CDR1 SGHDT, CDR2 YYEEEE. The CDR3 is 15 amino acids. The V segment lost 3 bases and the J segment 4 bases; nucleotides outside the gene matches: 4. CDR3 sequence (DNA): TGTGCCAGCAGCTGGACAGGGGTAGTCACCGGGGAGCTGTTTTTT. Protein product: CASSWTGVVTGELFF.

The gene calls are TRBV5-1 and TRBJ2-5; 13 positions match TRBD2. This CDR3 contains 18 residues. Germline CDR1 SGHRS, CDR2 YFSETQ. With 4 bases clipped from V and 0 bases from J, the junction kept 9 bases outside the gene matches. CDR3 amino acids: CASSLGTSGVGYQETQYF. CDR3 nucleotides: TGCGCCAGCAGCCTTGGGACTAGCGGGGTAGGGTACCAAGAGACCCAGTACTTC.

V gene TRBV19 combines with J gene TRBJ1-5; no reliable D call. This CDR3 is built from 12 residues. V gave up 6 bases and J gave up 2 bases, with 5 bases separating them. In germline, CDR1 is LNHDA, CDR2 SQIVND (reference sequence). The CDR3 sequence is CASSRGNQPQHF. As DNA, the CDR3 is TGTGCCAGTAGCCGGGGCAATCAGCCCCAGCATTTT.

This chain's CDR3 is CASSSFYEQYF. CDR3 nucleotides: TGTGCCAGCAGCTCGTTTTACGAGCAGTACTTC. The rearrangement joins TRBV5-6 to TRBJ2-7; D is uncertain. Trimming removed 3 bases at V and 4 bases at J, with 5 bases between. Per the germline V gene, CDR1 is SGHDT and CDR2 is YYEEEE. The CDR3 is 11 amino acids.

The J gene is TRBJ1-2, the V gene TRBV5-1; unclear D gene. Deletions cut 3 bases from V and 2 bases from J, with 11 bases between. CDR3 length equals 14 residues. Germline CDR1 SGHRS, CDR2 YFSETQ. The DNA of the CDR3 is TGCGCCAGCAGCTCATTACGGGAGAACTATGGCTACACCTTC. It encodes CASSSLRENYGYTF. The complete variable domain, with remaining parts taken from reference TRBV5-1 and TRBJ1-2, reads KAGVTQTPRYLIKTRGQQVTLSCSPISGHRSVSWYQQTPGQGLQFLFEYFSETQRNKGNFPGRFSGRQFSNSRSEMNVSTLELGDSALYLCASSSLRENYGYTFGSGTRLTVV.